The 5 T cell receptor beta chains reported below all come from one sample, sequenced in a study of shared clonotypes between healthy human individuals (dated by TCRdb to 2018 to 2021). For the CD8 naive samples, CD45RO-negative cells were positively selected for CCR7, yielding a CD45RA+CCR7+ population from which TemRA cells were excluded. The library was built by means of the immunoSEQ multiplex PCR assay. Entries here come from immuneACCESS through TCRdb and include only in-frame sequences with V and J called. Some clones fail to appear in such tables; in the studies checked, an unresolved V gene covers under half of the shortfall, and the cause of the remainder is unknown. The sample has roughly 850,000 clones on record, roughly 96% of them singletons. The leading ten clones occupy less than 0.25% of the sample. Sample: naive CD8+ T cells sorted from blood. The label giving this sample's cell subset or site can be read as: CD45RA+CCR7+. These TCRs come from a man aged 30 to 45 in good health.

This clone is a singleton in its sample. V usage is TRBV28 and J usage is TRBJ2-3; D gene uncertain. The CDR3 is 15 amino acids. With 3 bases removed from V and 0 bases from J, the gap between germline ends came to 10 bases. The germline gives CDR1 MDHEN, CDR2 SYDVKM. CDR3 nucleotide sequence: TGTGCCAGCAGTTTCTGGGGATCTAGCACAGATACGCAGTATTTT. Translating it yields CASSFWGSSTDTQYF.

The rearrangement joins TRBV7-9 to TRBJ2-5; no definite D call. The V gene's germline CDR1 is SEHNR and CDR2 FQNEAQ (reference sequence). Trimming shortened V by 3 bases and J by 5 bases, and 10 bases separated the two germline ends. There are 13 residues in the CDR3. The CDR3 is CASSLYPPETQYF. CDR3 coding DNA: TGTGCCAGCAGCTTGTACCCCCCGGAGACCCAGTACTTC.

The rearrangement joins TRBV9 to TRBJ1-2; no clear D gene. CDR1 is SGDLS, CDR2 YYNGEE, per germline. The V end was cut by 3 bases, the J end by 6 bases, with 15 bases between. CDR3 length: 14 residues. DNA for the CDR3: TGTGCCAGCAGCGACCTGGGCAGAAGGGATGGCTACACCTTC. It translates to CASSDLGRRDGYTF.

The chain links TRBV7-9 to TRBJ2-3; possibly TRBD2 for D (6 bases). Germline CDR1 and CDR2: SEHNR and FQNEAQ (reference sequence). CDR3 size: 18 residues. Trimming cost V 1 base and J 3 bases, with 20 bases left between them. CDR3 DNA: TGTGCCAGCAGCTTAGAGAAGGGGACTGGGGTTCGGACAGATACGCAGTATTTT. Its translation is CASSLEKGTGVRTDTQYF.

The rearrangement joins TRBV6-5 to TRBJ2-3; 10 positions match TRBD2. CDR1 is MNHEY, CDR2 SVGAGI, per germline. CDR3 length: 15 amino acids. Trimming took 2 bases from V and 5 from J; bases not matched to a gene: 4. Written as DNA, the CDR3 is TGTGCCAGCAGTTACGATCTAGCGGGAGAAGATACGCAGTATTTT. It encodes CASSYDLAGEDTQYF.